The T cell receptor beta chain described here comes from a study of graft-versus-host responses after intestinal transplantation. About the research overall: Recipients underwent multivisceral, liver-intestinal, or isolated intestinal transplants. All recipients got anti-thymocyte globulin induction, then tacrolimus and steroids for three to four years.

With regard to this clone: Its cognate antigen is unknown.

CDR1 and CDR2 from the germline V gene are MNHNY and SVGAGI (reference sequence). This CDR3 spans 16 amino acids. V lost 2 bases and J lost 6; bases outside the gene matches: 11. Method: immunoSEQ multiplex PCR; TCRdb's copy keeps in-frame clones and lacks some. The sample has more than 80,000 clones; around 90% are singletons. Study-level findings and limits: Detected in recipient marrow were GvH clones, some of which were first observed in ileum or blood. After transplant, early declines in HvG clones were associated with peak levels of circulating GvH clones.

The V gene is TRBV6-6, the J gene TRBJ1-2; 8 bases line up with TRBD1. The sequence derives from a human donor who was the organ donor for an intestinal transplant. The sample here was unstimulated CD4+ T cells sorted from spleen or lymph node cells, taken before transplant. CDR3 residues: CASSYGEGRGRNGYTF. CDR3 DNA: TGTGCCAGCAGTTACGGGGAAGGCAGGGGGCGGAATGGCTACACCTTC.